One and the same sample provided the 19 T cell receptor beta chains below, sequenced in a study of T cell responses to AZD1222 COVID-19 vaccine. The protocol was immunoSEQ multiplex PCR, while the TCRdb copy is restricted to in-frame clones and leaves out a portion. This table has over 150,000 clones, roughly nine tenths appearing once. The sequencing used peripheral blood, collected on day 0 of AZD1222 vaccination. The receptors were sampled from an adult in good health.

This clone occurred a few times. This sequence joins TRBV11-3 and TRBJ1-1; no clear D. The CDR3 length is 14 residues. The germline V gene has CDR1 SGHNT and CDR2 YENEEA. Between the trimmed V and J ends, which lost 1 base and 5 bases, there was a span of 11 bases. DNA of the CDR3: TGTGCCAGCAGCTTAGGTCCGATTCGGACTGAAGCTTTCTTT. Translation gives CASSLGPIRTEAFF.

The chain links TRBV6-5 to TRBJ1-1; D not resolved. The CDR3 runs to 15 residues. Germline values: CDR1 MNHEY, CDR2 SVGAGI. Trimming stripped 2 bases from V and 0 bases from J, with 10 bases between. CDR3 residues: CASSYGIELNTEAFF. CDR3 sequence (DNA): TGTGCCAGCAGTTACGGTATAGAGTTGAACACTGAAGCTTTCTTT.

The chain recombines TRBV28 with TRBJ2-5, with 10 positions matching TRBD2. The V and J ends lost 6 bases and 1 base, in that order; junction bases with no gene match: 2. The CDR3 contains 14 residues. From germline, CDR1 is MDHEN and CDR2 SYDVKM. The CDR3 DNA sequence: TGTGCCAGCAGACCTAGCGGGGGCCAAGAGACCCAGTACTTC. It yields the protein CASRPSGGQETQYF.

The rearrangement uses TRBV6-5 and TRBJ1-1, with D hard to call. The CDR3 consists of 13 residues. V was clipped by 5 bases and J by 4 bases, with 11 bases between them. CDR1 is MNHEY, CDR2 SVGAGI, per germline. The CDR3 protein is CASSTPIGTEAFF. The CDR3 coding sequence is TGTGCCAGCAGTACCCCTATAGGCACTGAAGCTTTCTTT.

This chain connects TRBV9 to TRBJ2-5, with D unresolved. In germline, CDR1 is SGDLS, CDR2 YYNGEE. The CDR3 loop spans 13 amino acids. V was pared by 0 bases and J by 9 bases, with 12 bases between. The chain's CDR3 is CASSVEGSPPQYF. CDR3 sequence (DNA): TGTGCCAGCAGCGTAGAGGGCTCACCCCCCCAGTACTTC.

In its sample, this clone was seen a few times. The genes are TRBV11-1 and TRBJ2-7; D not certain. CDR1 is SGHAT, CDR2 FQDESV, per germline (reference sequence). The CDR3 covers 14 residues. The ends were cut back, 5 bases at V and 2 bases at J, with 13 bases in the middle. Here the CDR3 reads CASSHSQGPYEQYF. CDR3 DNA: TGTGCCAGCAGCCATAGTCAAGGGCCCTACGAGCAGTACTTC.

The table lists this clone with a count of one. V usage is TRBV19 and J usage is TRBJ1-2; 9 bases match TRBD1. Germline V gives CDR1 LNHDA, CDR2 SQIVND (reference sequence). J was trimmed by 6 bases and V by 6 bases; bases with no gene match: 5. This CDR3 comprises 13 residues. The CDR3 here is CASRRDREDGYTF. The DNA of the CDR3 is TGTGCCAGTAGACGGGACAGGGAGGATGGCTACACCTTC.

CDR3 coding DNA: TGTGCCAGCAGCGTACGGGGGGAGTACACTGAAGCTTTCTTT. Residues: CASSVRGEYTEAFF. The J gene is TRBJ1-1, the V gene TRBV9; a weak D match, TRBD1 (5 bases). V was trimmed by 1 base and J by 3 bases, leaving 10 bases between them. The V gene's germline CDR1 is SGDLS and CDR2 YYNGEE. The CDR3 loop spans 14 amino acids.

This clone has just one count. The V gene is TRBV28, the J gene TRBJ1-2; D not certain. The germline gives CDR1 MDHEN, CDR2 SYDVKM. V was shortened by 2 bases and J by 4 bases, with 11 bases between the two germline ends. This CDR3 contains 14 residues. In nucleotides, the CDR3 is TGTGCCAGCAGTTTAACGATTAGGGCCTATGGCTACACCTTC. Translation gives CASSLTIRAYGYTF.

The rearrangement links TRBV6-5 to TRBJ1-3, with D uncertain. Germline CDR1 MNHEY, CDR2 SVGAGI. Between the trimmed V and J ends, which lost 4 bases and 4 bases, there was a span of 5 bases. This CDR3 is 12 amino acids long. For the CDR3, the DNA is TGTGCCAGCAGTTCTGACGGAAACACCATATATTTT. It translates to CASSSDGNTIYF.

This clone was found once. The rearrangement links TRBV6-6 to TRBJ2-2; no clear D. The germline V gene encodes CDR1 MNHNY and CDR2 SVGAGI (reference sequence). The CDR3 has 16 residues. The V end was cut by 4 bases, the J end by 6 bases, with 18 bases between. CDR3 sequence: CASSLTRRRTSGELFF. The CDR3, as DNA: TGTGCCAGCAGTTTAACACGCCGCAGAACCTCCGGGGAGCTGTTTTTT.

This clone was seen a handful of times. The V and J genes are TRBV11-3 and TRBJ1-1; D gene unclear. Germline V gene data show CDR1 as SGHNT and CDR2 as YENEEA. CDR3 length: 13 residues. With 3 bases removed from V and 3 bases from J, the gap between germline ends came to 8 bases. CDR3 nucleotide sequence: TGTGCCAGCAGCTTGGAGGGCCACACTGAAGCTTTCTTT. Residues: CASSLEGHTEAFF.

The chain employs TRBV3-1 (or the pseudogene TRBV3-2) and TRBJ1-2; possible D gene TRBD1, 5 bases. Germline V CDR1 and CDR2: LGHDT, YNNKEL (reference sequence). This CDR3 is built from 15 residues. The V end was cut by 0 bases, the J end by 4 bases, with 12 bases between. CDR3 DNA: TGTGCCAGCAGCCAAGATAGCGGCGGGACCTATGGCTACACCTTC. Its translation is CASSQDSGGTYGYTF.

The genes are TRBV4-3 and TRBJ1-4, with unresolved D. Trimming cost V 0 bases and J 8 bases, with 13 bases left between them. The CDR3 runs to 15 residues. CDR1 and CDR2 (germline): LGHNA, YSLEER. The CDR3 spells CASSQDLGSAEKLFF. CDR3 DNA: TGCGCCAGCAGCCAAGATCTAGGGTCAGCCGAAAAACTGTTTTTT.

V usage is TRBV7-3 and J usage is TRBJ1-2; 8 bases agree with TRBD1. V gave up 5 bases and J gave up 8 bases; unmatched junction bases: 19. The CDR3 is 17 amino acids. CDR1 SGHTA and CDR2 FQGTGA come from the germline V gene. CDR3 in DNA: TGTGCCAGCAGCACAATGAGGACAGGGACCATTCTTTGGGGCTACACCTTC. This encodes CASSTMRTGTILWGYTF.

CDR3 region: CASSEGWGTEAFF. The CDR3 DNA is TGTGCCAGCAGTGAGGGGTGGGGCACTGAAGCTTTCTTT. This chain connects TRBV7-3 to TRBJ1-1; D is possibly TRBD1 (5 bases). The CDR3 loop spans 13 amino acids. The V end was cut by 6 bases, the J end by 4 bases, with 12 bases between. Germline V CDR1 and CDR2: SGHTA, FQGTGA. Together with reference TRBV7-3 and TRBJ1-1, the CDR3 gives the full variable domain: GAGVSQTPSNKVTEKGKYVELRCDPISGHTALYWYRQSLGQGPEFLIYFQGTGAADDSGLPNDRFFAVRPEGSVSTLKIQRTERGDSAVYLCASSEGWGTEAFFGQGTRLTVV.

The rearrangement joins TRBV7-6 to TRBJ2-5; 12 nucleotides agree with TRBD2. The CDR3 is 16 amino acids. J was trimmed by 9 bases and V by 5 bases; bases with no gene match: 13. Per the germline V gene, CDR1 is SGHVS and CDR2 is FNYEAQ. The CDR3 nucleotides read TGTGCCAGCAGCCCCCGACTAGCGGGGGCTCAGGGGGCCCAGTACTTC. As protein: CASSPRLAGAQGAQYF.

V is TRBV6-5 and J is TRBJ1-2; 7 bases line up with TRBD1. The CDR3 loop spans 14 amino acids. Germline assignment: CDR1 MNHEY and CDR2 SVGAGI. Trimming cost V 4 bases and J 2 bases; bases outside gene matches: 4. The DNA of the CDR3 is TGTGCCAGCAGTTTTCTACAGGGGAACTATGGCTACACCTTC. This gives the protein CASSFLQGNYGYTF.

The chain carries TRBV11-2 and TRBJ1-4, with 10 bases identical to TRBD1. The V and J ends lost 8 bases and 12 bases, in that order; junction bases with no gene match: 6. This CDR3 is built from 12 residues. The germline V gene has CDR1 SGHAT and CDR2 FQNNGV. As DNA, the CDR3 is TGTGCCAGCCGCCTTGACAGGGGGCAACTGTTTTTT. Its translation is CASRLDRGQLFF.